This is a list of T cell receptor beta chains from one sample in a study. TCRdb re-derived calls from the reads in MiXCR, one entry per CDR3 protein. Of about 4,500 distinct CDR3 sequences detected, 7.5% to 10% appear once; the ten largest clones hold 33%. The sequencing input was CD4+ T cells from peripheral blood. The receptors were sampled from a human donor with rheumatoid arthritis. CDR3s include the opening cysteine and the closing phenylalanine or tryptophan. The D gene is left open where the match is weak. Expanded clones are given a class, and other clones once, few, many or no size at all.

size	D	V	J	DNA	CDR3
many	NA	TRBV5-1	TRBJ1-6	TGCGCCAGCAGCTCGCAGGGGTATAATTCACCCCTCCACTTT	CASSSQGYNSPLHF
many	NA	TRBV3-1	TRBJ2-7	TGTGCCAGCACTGACTTCAGGGGTTACGAGCAGTACTTC	CASTDFRGYEQYF
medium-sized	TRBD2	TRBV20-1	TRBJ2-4	TGCAGTGCTAGAGGACTAGCGAACATTCAGTACTTC	CSARGLANIQYF
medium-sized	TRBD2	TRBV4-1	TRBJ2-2	TGCGCCAGCAGCCAAGGCCTAGCGGGAACCGGGGAGCTGTTTTTT	CASSQGLAGTGELFF
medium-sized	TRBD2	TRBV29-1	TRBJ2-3	TGCAGCGTTGGGACTAGTTCATCAGATACGCAGTATTTT	CSVGTSSSDTQYF
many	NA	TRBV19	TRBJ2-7	TGTGCCAGTAGTAGATCGGTGAACAGGGATTACTCCTACGAGCAGTACTTC	CASSRSVNRDYSYEQYF
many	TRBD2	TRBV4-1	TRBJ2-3	TGCGCCAGCAGCGAACGAAATCTAGCGGGAGGGTCAGATACGCAGTATTTT	CASSERNLAGGSDTQYF
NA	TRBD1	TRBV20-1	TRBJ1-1	TGCAGTGCTAAGAACAGGGGTGCGGGCACTGAAGCTTTCTTT	CSAKNRGAGTEAFF
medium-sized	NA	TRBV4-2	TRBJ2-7	TGTGCCAGCAGCCCGCGGACTGGACCCTCCTACGAGCAGTACTTC	CASSPRTGPSYEQYF
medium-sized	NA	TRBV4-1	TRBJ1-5	TGCGCCAGCAGCCATCCACTGACACGGGGGGAGAGTCAGCCCCAGCATTTT	CASSHPLTRGESQPQHF
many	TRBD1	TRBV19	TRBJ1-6	TGTGCCAGTAGTAGCCGGGACAGGGATAATTCACCCCTCCACTTT	CASSSRDRDNSPLHF
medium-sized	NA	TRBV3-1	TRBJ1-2	TGTGCCAGCAGCCCACGGACGGTCAACTATGGCTACACCTTC	CASSPRTVNYGYTF
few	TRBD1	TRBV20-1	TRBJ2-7	TGCAGTGCTAGAGGCCCGACAGGGTCGGGTTACTTC	CSARGPTGSGYF
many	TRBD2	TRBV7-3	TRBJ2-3	TGTGCCAGCAGCTGGGGGACTAGCTCGGCGACGCAGTATTTT	CASSWGTSSATQYF
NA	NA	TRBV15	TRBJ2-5	TGTGCCACCAGCAGAGACGGCCTGGGGGCGGCGGAGACCCAGTACTTC	CATSRDGLGAAETQYF
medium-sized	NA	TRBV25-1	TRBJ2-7	TGTGCCAGCAGCCCTGGGGCAGGGCGCTCCTACGAGCAGTACTTC	CASSPGAGRSYEQYF
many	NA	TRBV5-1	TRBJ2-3	TGCGCCAGCAAACTCTCCCGGCATGAAGATACGCAGTATTTT	CASKLSRHEDTQYF
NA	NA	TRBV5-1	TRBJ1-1	TGCGCCAGCAGCAGACTTCAGGGGACAGAAGCTTTCTTT	CASSRLQGTEAFF
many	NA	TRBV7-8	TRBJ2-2	TGTGCCAGCAGCTGGACTCGGGGCCCCGGGGAGCTGTTTTTT	CASSWTRGPGELFF
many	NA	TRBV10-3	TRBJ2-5	TGTGCCATCAGTGAGTCGGCCCGAGGAGGGAAAGAGACCCAGTACTTC	CAISESARGGKETQYF
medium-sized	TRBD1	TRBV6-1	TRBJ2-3	TGTGCCAGCAGCGTGAACAGGGGACGAGATACGCAGTATTTT	CASSVNRGRDTQYF
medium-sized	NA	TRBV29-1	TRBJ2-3	TGCAGCGTTGAAGATCTGGGCAGTCTCACAGATACGCAGTATTTT	CSVEDLGSLTDTQYF
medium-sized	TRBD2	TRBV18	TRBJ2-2	TGTGCCAGCTCACAGGGACTAGCGACTAACACCGGGGAGCTGTTTTTT	CASSQGLATNTGELFF
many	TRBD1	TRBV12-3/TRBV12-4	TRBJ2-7	TGTGCCAGCACTTGGACAGGGAAACACGAGCAGTACTTC	CASTWTGKHEQYF
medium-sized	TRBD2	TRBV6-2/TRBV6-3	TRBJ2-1	TGTGCCAGCAGTTACACCCCCGGGACTAGCGGGAGAACCGTTAATGAGCAGTTCTTC	CASSYTPGTSGRTVNEQFF
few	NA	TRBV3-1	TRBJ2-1	TGTGCCAGCAGCCGACGACTAGTGGCCTACAATGAGCAGTTCTTC	CASSRRLVAYNEQFF
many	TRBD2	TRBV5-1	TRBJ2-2	TGCGCCAGCAGCTCCGCGGGCGGGGGAGTTGGCACCGGGGAGCTGTTTTTT	CASSSAGGGVGTGELFF
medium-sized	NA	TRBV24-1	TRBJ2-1	TGTGCCACCAGTGATTATAACAATGAGCAGTTCTTC	CATSDYNNEQFF
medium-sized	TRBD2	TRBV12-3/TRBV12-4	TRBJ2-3	TGTGCCAGCAGTGGGACTAGCGGCATGTCCTGGGGCACAGATACGCAGTATTTT	CASSGTSGMSWGTDTQYF
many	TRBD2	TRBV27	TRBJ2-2	TGTGCCAGCAGTCCCACCGCTAGCGGGAGGGACACCGGGGAGCTGTTTTTT	CASSPTASGRDTGELFF
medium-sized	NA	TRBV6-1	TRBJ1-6	TGTGCCAGCATCGGGGGCGCGAATTCACCCCTCCACTTT	CASIGGANSPLHF
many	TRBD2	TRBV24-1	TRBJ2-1	TGTGCCACCAGTGGGACTAGCGGGAGATACGATGATGAGCAGTTCTTC	CATSGTSGRYDDEQFF
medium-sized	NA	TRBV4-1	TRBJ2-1	TGCGCCAGCAGCCAGGGGGTTGGCTTTGAGCAGTTCTTC	CASSQGVGFEQFF
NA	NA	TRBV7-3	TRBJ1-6	TGTGCCAGCAGCTTACGCTCACCCCTCCACTTT	CASSLRSPLHF
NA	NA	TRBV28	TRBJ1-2	TGTGCCAGCGAGGATAGAGGGACCTATGGCTACACCTTC	CASEDRGTYGYTF
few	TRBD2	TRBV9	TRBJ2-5	TGTGCCAGCAGCCCCCGAGGTGAAGCGGGAGGCGAGACCCAGTACTTC	CASSPRGEAGGETQYF
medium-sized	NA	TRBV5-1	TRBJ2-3	TGCGCCAGCAGCTTGGCAGGGCAGAGCACAGATACGCAGTATTTT	CASSLAGQSTDTQYF
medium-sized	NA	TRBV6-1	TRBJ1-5	TGTGCCAGCAGTGTTGATAGGAGCGGGCAGCCCCAGCATTTT	CASSVDRSGQPQHF
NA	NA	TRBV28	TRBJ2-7	TGTGCCAGCAGACTGCCGGGACTTTACTCCTACGAGCAGTACTTC	CASRLPGLYSYEQYF
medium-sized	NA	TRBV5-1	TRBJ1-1	TGCGCCAGCAGCCCGGGGGAAAGGGGGACTGAAGCTTTCTTT	CASSPGERGTEAFF
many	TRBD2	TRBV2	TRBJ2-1	TGTGCCAGCAGTTCGGGACTAGCGCACTACAATGAGCAGTTCTTC	CASSSGLAHYNEQFF
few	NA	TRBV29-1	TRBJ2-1	TGCAGCGTGGAATCCCGGGACTTTTACAATGAGCAGTTCTTC	CSVESRDFYNEQFF
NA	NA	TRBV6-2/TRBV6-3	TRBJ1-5	TGTGCCAGCAGCCCACAGGGTAGGAGCAATCAGCCCCAGCAATTT	CASSPQGRSNQPQQF
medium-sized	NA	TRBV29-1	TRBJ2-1	TGCAGCGGCTGGGCCTCCGTCAATGAGCAGTTCTTC	CSGWASVNEQFF
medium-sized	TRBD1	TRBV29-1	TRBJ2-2	TGCAGCGTTGACGGGACAGGAGCCACCGGGGAGCTGTTTTTT	CSVDGTGATGELFF
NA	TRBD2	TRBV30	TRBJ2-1	TGTGCCTGGAGTCCGGGACTAGCGGGCTTGAGTGAGCAGTTCTTC	CAWSPGLAGLSEQFF
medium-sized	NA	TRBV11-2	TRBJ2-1	TGTGCCAGCAGCTTACGGGGGGCGGACTCCTACAATGAGCAGTTCTTC	CASSLRGADSYNEQFF
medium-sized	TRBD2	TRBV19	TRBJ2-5	TGTGCCAGTAGTCTTAGCGGGAGGACCGGGTCCCAGTACTTC	CASSLSGRTGSQYF
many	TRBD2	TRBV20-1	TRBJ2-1	TGCAGTGTCGATGGACTAGCGGGAGGGCCAAATGAGCAGTTCTTC	CSVDGLAGGPNEQFF
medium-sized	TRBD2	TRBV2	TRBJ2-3	TGTGCCAGCATCCAGCGGGAGGGTGCAGATACGCAGTATTTT	CASIQREGADTQYF
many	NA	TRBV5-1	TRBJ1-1	TGCGCCAGCAGCTTGGTGGGGTTGGACACTGAAGCTTTCTTT	CASSLVGLDTEAFF
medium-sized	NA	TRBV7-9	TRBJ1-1	TGTGCCAGGAAGGAGTATTACACTGAAGCTTTCTTT	CARKEYYTEAFF
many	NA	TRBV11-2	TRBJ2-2	TGTGCCAGCAGCTCCGTCCTTGCGTCCGGGGAGCTGTTTTTT	CASSSVLASGELFF
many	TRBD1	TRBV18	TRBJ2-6	TGTGCCAGCTCCCCCCAGGGGGCAAGTGGGGCCAACGTCCTGACTTTC	CASSPQGASGANVLTF
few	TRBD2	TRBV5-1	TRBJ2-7	TGCGCCAGCAGCTTGGGGTATAGCGGGAGTGTATACGAGCAGTACTTC	CASSLGYSGSVYEQYF
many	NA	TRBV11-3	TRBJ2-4	TGTGCCAGCAGCCCAAGATTTGAGCGGAACATTCAGTACTTC	CASSPRFERNIQYF